This entry concerns a single T cell receptor (beta chain). These data originate in a study of blood T cell repertoires in COVID-19. About the study: Spain, Italy and the United States supplied samples that represented acute and convalescent COVID-19. T cells, B-cell-depleted T cells, or PBMCs provided the cDNA or gDNA that served as material.

The CDR3 runs 16 residues. From germline, CDR1 is SGHRS and CDR2 YFSETQ. V dropped 0 bases and J dropped 5; count of bases not matched to a gene: 2. In the study's own analysis: Amplification of reference gene primers was used by the study to estimate nucleated cell counts. Sequenced by immunoSEQ multiplex PCR; TCRdb stores in-frame clones only, minus some. D and trimming were read from the DNA, whereas the V and J calls and clone size are those reported in that table. The sample shows approximately 110,000 clones, 85% of them seen only once. This receptor was identified in a human donor in a cohort sampled during active COVID-19. The gene calls are TRBV5-1 and TRBJ2-5, with TRBD2 matching over 15 bases. Sequencing was done on a sample of peripheral blood. The CDR3 DNA reads TGCGCCAGCAGCTTGGCCGGGACTAGCGGGGGGGAGACCCAGTACTTC. This codes for CASSLAGTSGGETQYF.